One and the same sample provided the 13 T cell receptor beta chains below, sequenced in a study of response to subunit inactivated influenza vaccine (dated by TCRdb to 2017 to 2018). The library was produced with RT-PCR. Sequenced on an Illumina HiSeq 2500. TCRdb trimmed the raw reads at Q25, called clones with MiXCR and kept productive beta chains. Entries are consolidated by CDR3 protein sequence, retaining the most common genes and DNA. This sample lists fewer than 800,000 distinct CDR3 sequences; 15% to 18% were detected once. The ten largest clones take up more than 9% of the sample. Sequenced material: PBMCs from blood, taken 11 to 12 days after vaccination. The receptors were sampled from a man between 45 and 60 years old who received an inactivated influenza vaccine. Donor details come from another sample of the same person, matched by shared clones.

This clonotype was observed a handful of times. CDR3 sequence: CASSYSPGQGINQPQHF. CDR3 DNA sequence: TGTGCCAGCAGTTACTCCCCGGGACAGGGGATCAATCAGCCCCAGCATTTT. The chain employs TRBV6-2 or TRBV6-3 and TRBJ1-5; 10 bases are a match to TRBD1. This CDR3 has 17 residues. The V gene end was trimmed by 0 bases and the J gene end by 3 bases; junction bases not matched to a gene: 5. Per the germline V gene, CDR1 is MNHEY and CDR2 is SVGEGT.

The chain has TRBV10-3 and TRBJ2-3; 8 bases fit TRBD2. The trim removed 3 bases at V and 3 bases at J, leaving 5 bases unmatched. The germline gives CDR1 ENHRY, CDR2 SYGVKD. The CDR3 length is 15 residues. The CDR3 nucleotides read TGTGCCATCAGTGATGTAGCGGGGAAGACAGATACGCAGTATTTT. Its protein is CAISDVAGKTDTQYF.

The chain has TRBV3-1 and TRBJ1-1; D uncertain. The CDR3 is 15 residues long. CDR1 is LGHDT, CDR2 YNNKEL, per germline (reference sequence). The V end was cut by 2 bases, the J end by 6 bases, with 16 bases between. The CDR3 sequence is CASSQTAATAPEAFF. The CDR3 nucleotides read TGTGCCAGCAGCCAAACGGCGGCCACGGCACCTGAAGCTTTCTTT.

This clonotype was counted many times. This chain connects TRBV20-1 to TRBJ1-1, with 9 nucleotides matching TRBD1. J lost 1 base, V lost 6 bases, and 6 bases had no gene match. Germline CDR1 and CDR2: DFQATT and SNEGSKA (reference sequence). CDR3 length: 14 amino acids. The DNA for the CDR3 is TGCAGTGCGCAGGACAGGGGCGGGAACACTGAAGCTTTCTTT. Translation gives CSAQDRGGNTEAFF.

V is TRBV27 and J is TRBJ2-1, with 8 bases fitting TRBD1. The germline gives CDR1 MNHEY, CDR2 SMNVEV (reference sequence). The CDR3 extends over 17 amino acids. The junction had 9 bases not matched to a gene; V was cut back by 5 bases and J by 0 bases. Here the CDR3 reads CASSPPSGTGSYNEQFF. CDR3 in DNA: TGTGCCAGCAGTCCCCCCTCCGGGACAGGCTCCTACAATGAGCAGTTCTTC.

This clonotype has a count of ten or more. The V gene is TRBV20-1, the J gene TRBJ2-1, with 7 bases matching TRBD2. V dropped 0 bases and J dropped 9; count of bases not matched to a gene: 2. Germline V gives CDR1 DFQATT, CDR2 SNEGSKA (reference sequence). The CDR3 runs 12 residues. The CDR3 region is CSAREGGVEQFF. CDR3 bases: TGCAGTGCTAGAGAGGGGGGGGTTGAGCAGTTCTTC.

The genes are TRBV7-2 and TRBJ1-5; D is ambiguous. CDR1 and CDR2 (germline): SGHTA, FQGNSA. The CDR3 is made up of 15 amino acids. V gave up 1 base and J gave up 1 base, with 8 bases separating them. For the CDR3, the DNA is TGTGCCAGCAGCTTAGACAGATGGAGCAATCAGCCCCAGCATTTT. Protein sequence: CASSLDRWSNQPQHF.

This clonotype was seen a few times. V is TRBV29-1 and J is TRBJ1-4; D uncertain. This CDR3 region has 12 residues. Per the germline V gene, CDR1 is SQVTM and CDR2 is ANQGSEA. The V end was cut by 4 bases, the J end by 4 bases, with 7 bases between. The CDR3 DNA sequence: TGCAGCGTTGTTGGCGGTAATGAAAAACTGTTTTTT. It translates to CSVVGGNEKLFF. Using reference TRBV29-1 and TRBJ1-4 for the parts outside the CDR3, the full variable domain is SAVISQKPSRDICQRGTSLTIQCQVDSQVTMMFWYRQQPGQSLTLIATANQGSEATYESGFVIDKFPISRPNLTFSTLTVSNMSPEDSSIYLCSVVGGNEKLFFGSGTQLSVL.

This clonotype occurred a few times. The CDR3 reads CASSPQGLAGGEQYF. The DNA of the CDR3 is TGTGCCAGCTCACCACAAGGCCTAGCGGGGGGCGAGCAGTACTTC. The V gene is TRBV18, the J gene TRBJ2-7; 11 nucleotides line up with TRBD2. The CDR3 sequence is 15 residues long. CDR1 is KGHSH, CDR2 LQKENI, per germline. Losses at the gene ends were 1 base for V and 6 bases for J; bases not matched to a gene: 5.

In its sample, this clonotype was seen many times. The chain couples TRBV3-1 to TRBJ2-2; 11 bases match TRBD2. Germline V gene lookup returns CDR1 LGHDT and CDR2 YNNKEL (reference sequence). V shed 5 bases and J 0 bases; nucleotides not matched to a gene: 2. The CDR3 covers 16 residues. The CDR3 coding sequence is TGTGCCAGCAGCTTAGCGGGGGGGCCGAACACCGGGGAGCTGTTTTTT. Protein sequence: CASSLAGGPNTGELFF.

This clonotype was seen more than once but under ten times. The chain is built from TRBV9 and TRBJ1-5; D gene ambiguous. Trimming shortened V by 3 bases and J by 3 bases, and 7 bases separated the two germline ends. The CDR3 length is 13 residues. Germline V gene data show CDR1 as SGDLS and CDR2 as YYNGEE. The CDR3 spells CASSDSANQPQHF. CDR3 nucleotide sequence: TGTGCCAGCAGCGACAGCGCCAATCAGCCCCAGCATTTT.

This clonotype has at least ten counts. V and J are TRBV6-5 and TRBJ2-2; perhaps TRBD2 as D (5 bases). This CDR3 is 15 amino acids long. CDR1 and CDR2 (germline): MNHEY, SVGAGI. The V end was cut by 0 bases, the J end by 2 bases, with 7 bases between. The chain's CDR3 is CASSYSAGNTGELFF. CDR3 coding DNA: TGTGCCAGCAGTTACTCGGCGGGTAACACCGGGGAGCTGTTTTTT.

This clonotype was counted only a few times. V gene TRBV10-3 combines with J gene TRBJ2-7; D is undetermined. CDR3 size: 11 residues. CDR1 is ENHRY and CDR2 is SYGVKD in the germline V gene. V was clipped by 4 bases and J by 6 bases, with 7 bases between them. CDR3 in amino acids: CAISAGFEQYF. CDR3 DNA: TGTGCCATCAGTGCTGGTTTCGAGCAGTACTTC.